This T cell receptor (beta chain) was captured in a study of shared clonotypes between healthy human individuals. Sequencing used immunoSEQ multiplex PCR; TCRdb keeps in-frame clones, though not all of them. The data contain roughly 590,000 clones, 95% to 96% of them singletons. This CDR3 has 22 residues. The germline CDR1 and CDR2 sequences are SGDLS and YYNGEE. V gave up 0 bases and J gave up 1 base; unmatched junction bases: 21. CD45RO-negative cells were positively selected for CCR7, leaving out terminally differentiated effector memory CD45RA+ cells. The sequenced material came from naive CD8+ T cells sorted from blood. This chain connects TRBV9 to TRBJ1-2; 10 bases are shared with TRBD1. The source of this sequence is a woman between 25 and 40 years old in good health. CDR3 loop: CASSVGCLIWPRRTGGNYGYTF. As DNA, the CDR3 is TGTGCCAGCAGCGTAGGTTGCCTAATCTGGCCCCGCCGGACAGGGGGTAACTATGGCTACACCTTC. Looking up the rest from reference TRBV9 and TRBJ1-2 gives the full variable domain: DSGVTQTPKHLITATGQRVTLRCSPRSGDLSVYWYQQSLDQGLQFLIQYYNGEERAKGNILERFSAQQFPDLHSELNLSSLELGDSALYFCASSVGCLIWPRRTGGNYGYTFGSGTRLTVV.